The subject of this entry is one TCR beta chain. Its antigen is currently unknown. The data are from a study of blood T cells in healthy people across ages. Points from the study as a whole: Calculation of diversity from one million T cells yielded estimates considered to be underestimates.

Sample-barcoded 5' priming and a J-beta primer mix drove a second PCR of roughly 6 to 12 cycles. Each of the samples gave a minimum of 3 million paired-end reads that contained CDR3. TCRdb used MiXCR to reprocess the 5' RACE reads, holding one entry per CDR3 protein. The table lists about 1 million distinct CDR3 sequences, roughly 45% of them singletons. V dropped 6 bases and J dropped 0; count of bases not matched to a gene: 13. The CDR3 loop spans 18 amino acids. The germline CDR1 and CDR2 sequences are SQVTM and ANQGSEA. The V call is TRBV29-1, the J call TRBJ2-1, with 11 bases identical to TRBD2. The clonotype originates from a woman in her fifties or sixties in good health. The sample taken for sequencing was blood. CDR3 in amino acids: CSVSGLAEARSSYNEQFF. The CDR3 DNA reads TGCAGCGTATCGGGACTAGCGGAAGCTCGTAGCTCCTACAATGAGCAGTTCTTC.